Following are 29 T cell receptor beta chains from one sample sequenced in a study of long-term antiretroviral therapy in people with HIV. An immunoSEQ assay, version v3.0, was performed at survey level. This table comes from immunoSEQ multiplex PCR, and its TCRdb copy is limited to in-frame clones, with some not included. This sample has tens of thousands of clones, with approximately 78% found just once. Source: unsorted PBMCs, taken 2.9 years after starting antiretroviral therapy. All receptors derive from a man between 45 and 60 years old with HIV.

The chain links TRBV7-9 to TRBJ1-5; D call uncertain. Trimming took off 1 base at V and 5 bases at J, with 9 bases between the two ends. Germline V CDR1 and CDR2: SEHNR, FQNEAQ (reference sequence). The CDR3 has 14 residues. The CDR3 loop is CASSLDGEYQPQHF. CDR3 DNA sequence: TGTGCCAGCAGCTTAGACGGGGAATATCAGCCCCAGCATTTT.

This rearrangement joins TRBV20-1 to TRBJ2-7; D possibly corresponds to TRBD1 (5 bases). With 4 bases removed from V and 8 bases from J, the gap between germline ends came to 9 bases. The CDR3 loop spans 10 amino acids. Germline CDR1 reads DFQATT; CDR2 reads SNEGSKA (reference sequence). Here the CDR3 reads CSATGFQQYF. CDR3 coding DNA: TGCAGTGCTACAGGGTTCCAGCAGTACTTC.

This clone came up a few times. The chain has TRBV30 and TRBJ1-1, with unresolved D. The CDR3 runs 13 residues. Germline CDR1 and CDR2: GTSNPN and SVGIG (reference sequence). The V gene lost 1 base and the J gene lost 2 bases, with 8 bases spanning the gap. The CDR3 bases are TGTGCCTGGAGTGCAGAAAGTAACACTGAAGCTTTCTTT. Its translation is CAWSAESNTEAFF.

This clone has more than one count but fewer than ten. The rearrangement uses TRBV7-9 and TRBJ1-1; 8 bases map to TRBD1. The CDR3 contains 13 residues. The trim removed 3 bases at V and 8 bases at J, leaving 5 bases unmatched. Germline V lookup: CDR1 SEHNR, CDR2 FQNEAQ (reference sequence). This CDR3 reads CASSFPGTGEAFF. CDR3 nucleotides: TGTGCCAGCAGCTTCCCTGGGACAGGCGAAGCTTTCTTT.

In this sample, this clone turned up a few times. The V call is TRBV7-8, the J call TRBJ2-5; maybe TRBD1 (6 bases). The CDR3 sequence is 14 residues long. V was pared by 6 bases and J by 2 bases, with 13 bases between. Germline assignment: CDR1 SGHVS and CDR2 FQNEAQ. The CDR3 spells CASREDSIQETQYF. The CDR3 DNA reads as TGTGCCAGCAGGGAGGACAGCATACAAGAGACCCAGTACTTC.

The chain recombines TRBV6-5 with TRBJ1-2, with TRBD1 matching 7 bases. The CDR3 is 13 residues long. V gave up 10 bases and J gave up 4 bases; unmatched junction bases: 9. The germline CDR1 and CDR2 sequences are MNHEY and SVGAGI. The CDR3 reads CAIGGGIGYGYTF. DNA of the CDR3: TGTGCCATTGGAGGGGGCATCGGCTATGGCTACACCTTC.

V is TRBV7-2 and J is TRBJ1-5; D gene unclear. Germline CDR1 and CDR2: SGHTA and FQGNSA. The CDR3 loop spans 14 amino acids. V lost 3 bases and J lost 4, with 10 bases in between. The CDR3 sequence: CASSFESYNQPQHF. In nucleotides, the CDR3 is TGTGCCAGCAGCTTTGAGAGTTATAATCAGCCCCAGCATTTT.

V gene TRBV28 combines with J gene TRBJ1-2, with a possible D match to TRBD1 (6 bases). This CDR3 comprises 15 residues. The germline gives CDR1 MDHEN, CDR2 SYDVKM. With 5 bases removed from V and 5 bases from J, the gap between germline ends came to 18 bases. DNA for the CDR3: TGTGCCAGCAGTACTATTTGGACAGTGAATTATGGCTACACCTTC. Its translation: CASSTIWTVNYGYTF.

This clone came up once. V and J are TRBV7-6 and TRBJ1-4; D is unresolved. CDR3 length equals 13 residues. Looked up from germline, CDR1 is SGHVS and CDR2 is FNYEAQ. Trimming removed 6 bases from V and 8 bases from J, with 13 bases in between. The CDR3 coding sequence is TGTGCCAGCAGGTCGGGCGGACGGGAAAAACTGTTTTTT. Its translation is CASRSGGREKLFF.

The J gene is TRBJ2-5, the V gene TRBV7-2, with TRBD2 as a possible D gene (5 bases). V gave up 4 bases and J gave up 5 bases, with 14 bases separating them. Germline CDR1 SGHTA, CDR2 FQGNSA. The CDR3 runs 14 residues. Here the CDR3 reads CASSSPPREETQYF. The CDR3 region has the DNA TGTGCCAGCAGCTCCCCCCCGAGGGAGGAGACCCAGTACTTC.

V is TRBV4-2 and J is TRBJ1-2, with D maybe TRBD1 (5 bases). Germline-derived CDR1 and CDR2 are LGHNA and YNFKEQ. V was shortened by 1 base and J by 2 bases, with 14 bases between the two germline ends. The CDR3 totals 16 residues. This chain's CDR3 is CASSQGIEGQNYGYTF. The DNA of the CDR3 is TGTGCCAGCAGCCAAGGGATCGAGGGGCAGAACTATGGCTACACCTTC.

The chain joins TRBV28 to TRBJ1-5; no clear D gene. Trimming pared 2 bases from V and 3 bases from J, leaving 8 bases between. Looked up from germline, CDR1 is MDHEN and CDR2 is SYDVKM. The CDR3 runs to 14 residues. CDR3 DNA: TGTGCCAGCAGTTTAGTCGGATACAATCAGCCCCAGCATTTT. Amino acids: CASSLVGYNQPQHF.

This rearrangement joins TRBV6-1 to TRBJ1-5; D is uncertain. The V gene's germline CDR1 is MNHNS and CDR2 SASEGT. V was clipped by 7 bases and J by 9 bases, with 16 bases between them. This CDR3 has 13 amino acids. The CDR3 DNA sequence: TGTGCCAGCACCGGTCTTGGGGAGAGGCCCCAGCATTTT. Translation gives CASTGLGERPQHF.

This clone was counted a few times. Other DNA sequences in the sample encode the same CDR3. J is TRBJ1-4 and V is TRBV5-1, with D possibly TRBD1 on 6 matching bases. The CDR3 sequence is 15 residues long. Trimming removed 0 bases at V and 3 bases at J, with 9 bases between. Per germline, CDR1 SGHRS and CDR2 YFSETQ. CDR3: CASSLAEGANEKLFF. The CDR3 DNA reads TGCGCCAGCAGCTTGGCCGAGGGGGCTAATGAAAAACTGTTTTTT.

The chain joins TRBV13 to TRBJ2-1, with D perhaps TRBD2 (5 bases). This CDR3 has 15 residues. Trimming pared 5 bases from V and 1 base from J, leaving 12 bases between. Looked up from germline, CDR1 is PRHDT and CDR2 is FYEKMQ (reference sequence). The CDR3 loop reads CASSPAAGSYNEQFF. For the CDR3, the DNA is TGTGCCAGCAGCCCCGCGGCGGGTTCCTACAATGAGCAGTTCTTC.

The genes are TRBV30 and TRBJ1-2; a possible D gene is TRBD1 (5 bases). Germline V gives CDR1 GTSNPN, CDR2 SVGIG (reference sequence). Trimming removed 1 base from V and 4 bases from J, with 7 bases in between. This CDR3 has 12 amino acids. CDR3: CAWSGGGYGYTF. CDR3 sequence (DNA): TGTGCCTGGAGTGGTGGGGGCTATGGCTACACCTTC.

This clone was seen once. V gene TRBV5-4 combines with J gene TRBJ2-1; TRBD2 agrees at 11 bases. CDR3 length equals 14 residues. V dropped 4 bases and J dropped 7; count of bases not matched to a gene: 4. Germline V gene data show CDR1 as SGHNT and CDR2 as YYREEE (reference sequence). CDR3 loop: CASSPGLAVNEQFF. The CDR3 DNA follows: TGTGCCAGCAGCCCGGGACTAGCGGTTAATGAGCAGTTCTTC.

The rearrangement links TRBV28 to TRBJ1-5; 8 bases fit TRBD1. Germline trimming cut 3 bases from V and 6 bases from J; bases unmatched to any gene: 7. CDR1 MDHEN and CDR2 SYDVKM come from the germline V gene. The length of the CDR3 is 15 residues. The CDR3 DNA follows: TGTGCCAGCAGTTTCAGGGGGCGCATGTCTCAGCCCCAGCATTTT. Its translation: CASSFRGRMSQPQHF. The full variable domain, with the rest looked up from reference TRBV28 and TRBJ1-5, is DVKVTQSSRYLVKRTGEKVFLECVQDMDHENMFWYRQDPGLGLRLIYFSYDVKMKEKGDIPEGYSVSREKKERFSLILESASTNQTSMYLCASSFRGRMSQPQHFGDGTRLSIL.

The chain employs TRBV5-4 and TRBJ1-1; 7 nucleotides agree with TRBD1. CDR1 SGHNT and CDR2 YYREEE come from the germline V gene (reference sequence). The CDR3 runs to 15 residues. With V trimmed by 0 bases and J by 6 bases, 8 bases remained unmatched. CDR3 protein: CASSLAIGGGAEAFF. The CDR3, as DNA: TGTGCCAGCAGCTTGGCTATAGGGGGCGGGGCTGAAGCTTTCTTT.

The chain employs TRBV6-5 and TRBJ1-5; D perhaps matches TRBD1 (5 bases). Germline V lookup: CDR1 MNHEY, CDR2 SVGAGI. The CDR3 covers 14 residues. Trimming removed 0 bases at V and 6 bases at J, with 9 bases between. CDR3 nucleotide sequence: TGTGCCAGCAGTTACTCGGGGGAACTTCAGCCCCAGCATTTT. Translation gives CASSYSGELQPQHF.

The J gene is TRBJ1-2, the V gene TRBV4-1, with D perhaps matching TRBD1 (5 bases). CDR1 is MGHRA, CDR2 YSYEKL, per germline. This CDR3 has 19 residues. V was clipped by 8 bases and J by 2 bases, with 30 bases between them. The CDR3 here is CASQALKGPTPPKNYGYTF. DNA for the CDR3: TGCGCCAGCCAGGCTCTGAAGGGACCCACTCCACCGAAGAACTATGGCTACACCTTC.

The chain combines TRBV21-1 with TRBJ2-5. TRBV21-1 is recorded as a pseudogene. There are 18 residues in the CDR3. CDR3 in amino acids: CASSKAQGPPMYQETQYF. As DNA, the CDR3 is TGTGCCAGCAGCAAAGCGCAGGGACCCCCGATGTACCAAGAGACCCAGTACTTC.

This chain connects TRBV27 to TRBJ2-1, with 12 bases identical to TRBD2. Germline lookup yields CDR1 MNHEY and CDR2 SMNVEV (reference sequence). This CDR3 is 16 amino acids long. V shed 4 bases, J shed 8 bases, and the junction held 9 bases outside the gene matches. CDR3 amino acids: CASSSSLAGGPHEQFF. The CDR3 coding sequence is TGTGCCAGCAGTTCATCCCTAGCGGGGGGGCCGCATGAGCAGTTCTTC.

CDR3 bases: TGCGCCAGCAGCCAAGGTAATAGGGCCCGCGGAGATACGCAGTATTTT. Protein sequence: CASSQGNRARGDTQYF. The J gene is TRBJ2-3, the V gene TRBV4-1; no reliable D call. The CDR3 is 16 amino acids. The V end lost 1 base, the J end lost 5 bases, and 16 bases lay between the germline ends. Looked up from germline, CDR1 is MGHRA and CDR2 is YSYEKL.

V gene TRBV19 combines with J gene TRBJ2-2; 7 nucleotides match TRBD2. The germline V gene has CDR1 LNHDA and CDR2 SQIVND (reference sequence). CDR3 length: 16 amino acids. V lost 0 bases, J lost 5 bases, and 6 bases stayed unmatched. The CDR3 is CASSIEGGEGTGELFF. The CDR3 bases are TGTGCCAGTAGTATAGAGGGGGGGGAGGGTACCGGGGAGCTGTTTTTT.

This chain joins TRBV6-4 and TRBJ2-3, with TRBD2 matching over 9 bases. The CDR3 is 15 amino acids. The trim removed 4 bases at V and 0 bases at J, leaving 2 bases unmatched. Germline V gene lookup returns CDR1 MRHNA and CDR2 SNTAGT. The CDR3 DNA is TGTGCCAGCAGTGCGACTAGCGGAAGCACAGATACGCAGTATTTT. It encodes CASSATSGSTDTQYF.

This sequence joins TRBV18 and TRBJ2-7; D unclear. The CDR3 has 14 amino acids. Trimming took 8 bases from V and 2 from J, leaving 16 bases between them. Germline V gives CDR1 KGHSH, CDR2 LQKENI. As DNA, the CDR3 is TGTGCCAGCGCGCCCCAGGAAACCGCCTACGAGCAGTACTTC. Its translation is CASAPQETAYEQYF. The variable domain in full, with the rest retrieved from reference TRBV18 and TRBJ2-7, is NAGVMQNPRHLVRRRGQEARLRCSPMKGHSHVYWYRQLPEEGLKFMVYLQKENIIDESGMPKERFSAEFPKEGPSILRIQQVVRGDSAAYFCASAPQETAYEQYFGPGTRLTVT.

The V and J genes are TRBV11-1 and TRBJ1-1; possible D gene TRBD1, 6 bases. CDR1 is SGHAT and CDR2 is FQDESV in the germline V gene (reference sequence). Trimming stripped 5 bases from V and 4 bases from J, with 20 bases between. This CDR3 region has 16 residues. CDR3 bases: TGTGCCAGCAGCCCCGGGAGAACACAGGGTGGCACTGAAGCTTTCTTT. This translates into CASSPGRTQGGTEAFF.

This clone came up once. The chain is built from TRBV5-1 and TRBJ2-3; D remains ambiguous. V lost 0 bases and J 2 bases, leaving 10 bases between the germline ends. CDR3 length equals 15 residues. Looked up from germline, CDR1 is SGHRS and CDR2 is YFSETQ. The CDR3 coding sequence is TGCGCCAGCAGCTTGGTTGTAGGCAACACAGATACGCAGTATTTT. Translation gives CASSLVVGNTDTQYF. Full variable domain (outside the CDR3, taken from reference TRBV5-1 and TRBJ2-3): KAGVTQTPRYLIKTRGQQVTLSCSPISGHRSVSWYQQTPGQGLQFLFEYFSETQRNKGNFPGRFSGRQFSNSRSEMNVSTLELGDSALYLCASSLVVGNTDTQYFGPGTRLTVL.